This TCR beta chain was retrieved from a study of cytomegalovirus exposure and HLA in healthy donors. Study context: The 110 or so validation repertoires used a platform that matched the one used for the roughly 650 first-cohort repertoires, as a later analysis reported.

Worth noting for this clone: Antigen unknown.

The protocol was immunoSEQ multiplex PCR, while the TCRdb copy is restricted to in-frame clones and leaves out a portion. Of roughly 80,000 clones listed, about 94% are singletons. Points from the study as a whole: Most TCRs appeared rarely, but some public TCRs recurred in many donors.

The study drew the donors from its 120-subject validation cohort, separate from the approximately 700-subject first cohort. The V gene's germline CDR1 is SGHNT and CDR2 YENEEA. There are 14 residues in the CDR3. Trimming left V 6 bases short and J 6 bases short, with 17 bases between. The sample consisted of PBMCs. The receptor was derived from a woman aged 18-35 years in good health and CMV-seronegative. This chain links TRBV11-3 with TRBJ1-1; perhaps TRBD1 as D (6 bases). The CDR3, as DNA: TGTGCCAGCAGTCCCAGGGGACCTCCCTCTGAAGCTTTCTTT. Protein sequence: CASSPRGPPSEAFF. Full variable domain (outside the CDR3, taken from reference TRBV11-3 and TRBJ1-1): EAGVVQSPRYKIIEKKQPVAFWCNPISGHNTLYWYLQNLGQGPELLIRYENEEAVDDSQLPKDRFSAERLKGVDSTLKIQPAELGDSAVYLCASSPRGPPSEAFFGQGTRLTVV.